Following are 32 T cell receptor beta chains from one sample sequenced in a study of identical twins. TCRdb re-called the 5' RACE reads through MiXCR, storing one row per CDR3 protein. The profile shows around 1.7 million distinct CDR3 sequences, roughly a third of them singletons. The specimen sequenced was cord blood. All receptors derive from a newborn girl in good health.

CDR3 sequence (DNA): TGTGCCAGCACTGAAGGGCTGGGACAGGGGGCCTCCACTGAAGCTTTCTTT. Its translation is CASTEGLGQGASTEAFF. The chain employs TRBV12-3 or TRBV12-4 and TRBJ1-1; 12 positions agree with TRBD1. The CDR3 extends over 17 amino acids. Unmatched junction bases numbered 13, after V lost 7 bases and J lost 4 bases.

Note on this clonotype: One end of the junction does not line up with germline, which may come from a read error. The chain carries TRBV2 and TRBJ1-1; D is ambiguous. Germline CDR1 SNHLY, CDR2 FYNNEI. This CDR3 has 13 amino acids. The CDR3 sequence is CASSGQAPTEAFF. The DNA for the CDR3 is TGTGCCAGTAGTGGCCAGGCACCCACTGAAGCTTTCTTT.

This clonotype was counted a few times. The V call is TRBV13, the J call TRBJ2-6, with 9 bases lining up with TRBD2. CDR1 and CDR2 from the germline V gene are PRHDT and FYEKMQ (reference sequence). The CDR3 loop spans 18 amino acids. V dropped 3 bases and J dropped 0; count of bases not matched to a gene: 6. CDR3: CASSFVAGVNSGANVLTF. CDR3 in DNA: TGTGCCAGCAGCTTTGTAGCGGGGGTGAACTCTGGGGCCAACGTCCTGACTTTC.

This clonotype was observed a handful of times. The gene calls are TRBV7-9 and TRBJ2-3; 12 bases line up with TRBD2. CDR1 is SEHNR and CDR2 is FQNEAQ in the germline V gene (reference sequence). After removal of 1 base from V and 2 bases from J, the junction contained 13 bases not matched to a gene. This CDR3 region has 20 residues. DNA of the CDR3: TGTGCCAGCAGCTTAGGCCTACTAGCGGGAGGCCGTCCCAACACAGATACGCAGTATTTT. Residues: CASSLGLLAGGRPNTDTQYF. The full variable domain, its missing parts supplied by reference TRBV7-9 and TRBJ2-3, is DTGVSQNPRHKITKRGQNVTFRCDPISEHNRLYWYRQTLGQGPEFLTYFQNEAQLEKSRLLSDRFSAERPKGSFSTLEIQRTEQGDSAMYLCASSLGLLAGGRPNTDTQYFGPGTRLTVL.

This chain joins TRBV19 and TRBJ1-2; D unresolved. This CDR3 has 15 amino acids. V was trimmed by 1 base and J by 5 bases, leaving 14 bases between them. Germline V gene sequence: CDR1 LNHDA, CDR2 SQIVND (reference sequence). The CDR3 DNA sequence: TGTGCCAGTAGTATAGGAGGGATCCCCTCTTATGGCTACACCTTC. It codes for CASSIGGIPSYGYTF. The whole variable domain, remainder taken from reference TRBV19 and TRBJ1-2, is DGGITQSPKYLFRKEGQNVTLSCEQNLNHDAMYWYRQDPGQGLRLIYYSQIVNDFQKGDIAEGYSVSREKKESFPLTVTSAQKNPTAFYLCASSIGGIPSYGYTFGSGTRLTVV.

In its sample, this clonotype was seen a few times. The CDR3 nucleotides are TGTGCCAGCTCACCACCGGGTTGGGAGAATGAAAAACTGTTTTTT. Translating gives CASSPPGWENEKLFF. The chain recombines TRBV18 with TRBJ1-4, with unresolved D. Per germline, CDR1 KGHSH and CDR2 LQKENI. V was clipped by 0 bases and J by 5 bases, with 10 bases between them. This CDR3 is built from 15 residues. Full variable domain (outside the CDR3, taken from reference TRBV18 and TRBJ1-4): NAGVMQNPRHLVRRRGQEARLRCSPMKGHSHVYWYRQLPEEGLKFMVYLQKENIIDESGMPKERFSAEFPKEGPSILRIQQVVRGDSAAYFCASSPPGWENEKLFFGSGTQLSVL.

This clonotype has only a few counts. This chain links TRBV21-1 with TRBJ2-1; the table assigns TRBD1, which was not confirmed against the DNA. TRBV21-1 has pseudogene status. The CDR3 runs 14 residues. The CDR3 region is CASSDRDNDNEQFF. CDR3 in DNA: TGTGCCAGCAGCGACCGGGACAACGACAATGAGCAGTTCTTC.

This clonotype was seen only a few times. V usage is TRBV4-2 and J usage is TRBJ2-7, with TRBD2 matching over 9 bases. There are 17 residues in the CDR3. Germline values: CDR1 LGHNA, CDR2 YNFKEQ. V lost 4 bases to trimming and J lost 1 base; unmatched junction nucleotides: 11. DNA of the CDR3: TGTGCCAGCAGCCGAGAAGCCGGGACTAGCAATTCCTACGAGCAGTACTTC. It encodes CASSREAGTSNSYEQYF.

In its sample, this clonotype was seen a few times. The gene calls are TRBV18 and TRBJ2-3; D unresolved. The CDR3 length is 17 residues. The germline V gene encodes CDR1 KGHSH and CDR2 LQKENI. V lost 1 base and J 0 bases, leaving 14 bases between the germline ends. CDR3 region: CASSPLGLTSSTDTQYF. Written as DNA, the CDR3 is TGTGCCAGCTCACCACTGGGTTTAACATCTAGCACAGATACGCAGTATTTT.

The gene calls are TRBV3-1 and TRBJ2-3; TRBD1 aligns across 8 bases. J lost 0 bases, V lost 4 bases, and 12 bases had no gene match. The germline CDR1 and CDR2 sequences are LGHDT and YNNKEL (reference sequence). This CDR3 is 18 amino acids long. CDR3 sequence (DNA): TGTGCCAGCAGCCCCCTGGGACCAGGGGGCGATAGCACAGATACGCAGTATTTT. The encoded protein is CASSPLGPGGDSTDTQYF.

The table lists this clonotype with a few counts. V and J are TRBV3-1 and TRBJ1-2; maybe TRBD1 (6 bases). Germline CDR1 and CDR2: LGHDT and YNNKEL (reference sequence). The CDR3 has 12 residues. V was shortened by 8 bases and J by 9 bases, with 16 bases between the two germline ends. The DNA for the CDR3 is TGTGCCAGCGGTTGGGGGGCCATCTGCTACACCTTC. This codes for CASGWGAICYTF.

This rearrangement joins TRBV20-1 to TRBJ2-1; D not resolved. Germline-derived CDR1 and CDR2 are DFQATT and SNEGSKA (reference sequence). The ends were cut back, 3 bases at V and 6 bases at J, with 21 bases in the middle. This CDR3 comprises 16 residues. As DNA, the CDR3 is TGCAGTGCTAGGGCCGACTCCAACTCGAACTGCAATGAGCAGTTCTTC. This gives the protein CSARADSNSNCNEQFF.

The chain uses TRBV19 and TRBJ1-1; D is ambiguous. Trimming took 7 bases from V and 0 from J, leaving 12 bases between them. This CDR3 is built from 14 residues. CDR1 and CDR2 from the germline V gene are LNHDA and SQIVND (reference sequence). CDR3 protein: CASKSRRLNTEAFF. CDR3 nucleotide sequence: TGTGCCAGTAAGTCTAGGCGTTTGAACACTGAAGCTTTCTTT.

This clonotype has only a few counts. The chain couples TRBV20-1 to TRBJ2-3; possible D gene TRBD1, 6 bases. Trimming stripped 5 bases from V and 0 bases from J, with 27 bases between. CDR3 length equals 19 residues. Germline V gives CDR1 DFQATT, CDR2 SNEGSKA (reference sequence). The CDR3 protein is CSALMGAGRITLSTDTQYF. Here the CDR3 DNA reads TGCAGTGCTCTAATGGGGGCAGGTCGAATTACACTTAGCACAGATACGCAGTATTTT.

The CDR3 DNA follows: TGCAGTGCCCCTCCACCGGGACTAGGGGACAATGAGCAGTTCTTC. This codes for CSAPPPGLGDNEQFF. The chain couples TRBV20-1 to TRBJ2-1; 8 nucleotides match TRBD2. CDR3 length equals 15 residues. Germline V gene sequence: CDR1 DFQATT, CDR2 SNEGSKA (reference sequence). With V trimmed by 6 bases and J by 5 bases, 12 bases remained unmatched.

The genes are TRBV20-1 and TRBJ2-2, with 8 bases fitting TRBD2. The ends lost 1 base at V and 5 bases at J; junction bases unmatched: 3. The CDR3 is 14 amino acids. In germline, CDR1 is DFQATT, CDR2 SNEGSKA (reference sequence). The CDR3 nucleotides are TGCAGTGCTAGAGCTAGCGGGTTTACCGGGGAGCTGTTTTTT. Protein product: CSARASGFTGELFF.

The chain is built from TRBV19 and TRBJ2-2; TRBD1 might be the D (6 bases). The CDR3 extends over 15 amino acids. Germline-derived CDR1 and CDR2 are LNHDA and SQIVND (reference sequence). V was clipped by 5 bases and J by 0 bases, with 10 bases between them. This chain's CDR3 is CASSARQANTGELFF. The CDR3 nucleotides are TGTGCCAGTAGTGCCCGACAGGCGAACACCGGGGAGCTGTTTTTT.

The V and J genes are TRBV5-5 and TRBJ2-7; D gene ambiguous. The CDR3 covers 15 residues. The germline V and J ends were trimmed by 4 bases and 6 bases, with 20 bases remaining between them. In germline, CDR1 is SGHKS, CDR2 YYEKEE (reference sequence). The CDR3 here is CASSLPVRLTSEQYF. DNA of the CDR3: TGTGCCAGCAGCCTCCCAGTTCGATTAACTTCCGAGCAGTACTTC.

The chain has TRBV5-1 and TRBJ2-4; perhaps TRBD1 as D (6 bases). Germline lookup yields CDR1 SGHRS and CDR2 YFSETQ. CDR3 length: 13 amino acids. Trimming shortened V by 5 bases and J by 5 bases, and 11 bases separated the two germline ends. CDR3 bases: TGCGCCAGCAGGCTTGGACAGCAAAACATTCAGTACTTC. It codes for CASRLGQQNIQYF.

The rearrangement joins TRBV7-2 to TRBJ2-2; D may be TRBD1 (5 bases). Trimming pared 5 bases from V and 13 bases from J, leaving 23 bases between. This CDR3 is 15 amino acids long. Germline loops: CDR1 SGHTA, CDR2 FQGNSA. The CDR3 sequence: CASSPREYLGQGLFF. CDR3 coding DNA: TGTGCCAGCAGCCCGCGAGAATATCTGGGGCAGGGGCTGTTTTTT. Combining the CDR3 with reference TRBV7-2 and TRBJ2-2 gives the whole variable domain GAGVSQSPSNKVTEKGKDVELRCDPISGHTALYWYRQSLGQGLEFLIYFQGNSAPDKSGLPSDRFSAERTGGSVSTLTIQRTQQEDSAVYLCASSPREYLGQGLFFGEGSRLTVL.

The rearrangement uses TRBV6-2 or TRBV6-3 and TRBJ1-5, with TRBD1 matching over 8 bases. With V trimmed by 3 bases and J by 2 bases, 12 bases remained unmatched. Germline CDR1 and CDR2: MNHEY and SVGEGT. The CDR3 consists of 18 residues. The CDR3 protein is CASSYNRTGLTGNQPQHF. CDR3 nucleotides: TGTGCCAGCAGTTATAATCGGACAGGGCTGACCGGCAATCAGCCCCAGCATTTT.

The chain links TRBV27 to TRBJ1-1, with no clear D. The length of the CDR3 is 13 residues. The germline V gene has CDR1 MNHEY and CDR2 SMNVEV (reference sequence). V lost 4 bases to trimming and J lost 1 base, with 7 bases between them. CDR3 protein: CASSYNSNTEAFF. The CDR3 bases are TGTGCCAGCAGTTATAACTCGAACACTGAAGCTTTCTTT.

The rearrangement joins TRBV6-6 to TRBJ1-2; TRBD1 matches at 8 bases. V lost 6 bases, J lost 7 bases, and 7 bases stayed unmatched. The CDR3 runs to 13 residues. Germline values: CDR1 MNHNY, CDR2 SVGAGI (reference sequence). The CDR3 loop is CASSPTGGSGYTF. DNA for the CDR3: TGTGCCAGCAGCCCAACAGGGGGTAGTGGCTACACCTTC.

The chain links TRBV2 to TRBJ1-1; 9 bases match TRBD1. Trimming took 7 bases from V and 4 from J; bases not matched to a gene: 10. This CDR3 region has 15 residues. Germline V gives CDR1 SNHLY, CDR2 FYNNEI. The CDR3 coding sequence is TGTGCCAGCACCAAGACGGGACAGGGTGTCACTGAAGCTTTCTTT. Amino acid sequence: CASTKTGQGVTEAFF. The full variable domain, with the rest looked up from reference TRBV2 and TRBJ1-1, is EPEVTQTPSHQVTQMGQEVILRCVPISNHLYFYWYRQILGQKVEFLVSFYNNEISEKSEIFDDQFSVERPDGSNFTLKIRSTKLEDSAMYFCASTKTGQGVTEAFFGQGTRLTVV.

Remarks on this clonotype: At one of its ends the junction is not consistent with the germline gene, which may arise from a read error. The genes are TRBV6-5 and TRBJ1-2; D gene unclear. Germline V gene sequence: CDR1 MNHEY, CDR2 SVGAGI. This CDR3 region has 12 residues. The chain's CDR3 is CAGSYRGYGYTF. The CDR3 DNA reads as TGTGCCGGCAGTTACCGAGGGTATGGCTACACCTTC.

This clonotype has more than one count but fewer than ten. The rearrangement joins TRBV12-3 or TRBV12-4 to TRBJ2-7, with 7 bases aligning to TRBD1. The CDR3 length is 16 residues. The V gene end was trimmed by 2 bases and the J gene end by 0 bases; junction bases not matched to a gene: 7. CDR3 coding DNA: TGTGCCAGCAGTTTAAGGGGGACAGTGAGCTCCTACGAGCAGTACTTC. This translates into CASSLRGTVSSYEQYF.

The chain joins TRBV3-1 to TRBJ2-1, with 8 bases that match TRBD2. This CDR3 comprises 14 residues. After removal of 7 bases from V and 9 bases from J, the junction contained 11 bases not matched to a gene. Germline V gene sequence: CDR1 LGHDT, CDR2 YNNKEL (reference sequence). For the CDR3, the DNA is TGTGCCAGCACCCGACGAGCGGGGGCCCGTGAGCAGTTCTTC. Translation gives CASTRRAGAREQFF.

The chain couples TRBV6-6 to TRBJ2-2, with 8 positions matching TRBD1. V was clipped by 2 bases and J by 8 bases; unmatched bases: 7. CDR1 is MNHNY and CDR2 is SVGAGI in the germline V gene (reference sequence). This CDR3 region has 15 residues. In nucleotides, the CDR3 is TGTGCCAGCAGTTACCTGACAGGGGACGAGGGGGAGCTGTTTTTT. This encodes CASSYLTGDEGELFF.

This clonotype appeared a few times. This chain uses TRBV10-3 with TRBJ2-1; the D gene is possibly TRBD2 (5 bases). In germline, CDR1 is ENHRY, CDR2 SYGVKD. The CDR3 extends over 15 amino acids. V lost 2 bases and J lost 4, with 12 bases in between. CDR3 DNA sequence: TGTGCCATCAGTGAGGGCCGAGCGGAGTACAATGAGCAGTTCTTC. This codes for CAISEGRAEYNEQFF.

This clonotype was seen a handful of times. The gene calls are TRBV6-2 or TRBV6-3 and TRBJ2-1, with 15 bases identical to TRBD2. The CDR3 runs 18 residues. J gave up 2 bases and V 3 bases, and 5 bases lay outside the gene matches. Per the germline V gene, CDR1 is MNHEY and CDR2 is SVGEGT. The CDR3 loop is CASSYSGTSGRTYNEQFF. In DNA, the CDR3 is TGTGCCAGCAGTTATTCCGGGACTAGCGGGAGGACCTACAATGAGCAGTTCTTC.

This clonotype showed up just a few times. The V call is TRBV3-1, the J call TRBJ2-1, with TRBD1 matching 7 bases. V dropped 1 base and J dropped 5; count of bases not matched to a gene: 8. The CDR3 is 16 residues long. The V gene's germline CDR1 is LGHDT and CDR2 YNNKEL (reference sequence). CDR3 region: CASSQVQRTGDNEQFF. The CDR3 nucleotides are TGTGCCAGCAGCCAAGTGCAACGGACAGGAGACAATGAGCAGTTCTTC.

As for this clonotype: A much larger clonotype is one base distant, so this may be a read error. The chain recombines TRBV28 with TRBJ2-1; no firm D call. The closer fit of TRBJ2-7 to the DNA end suggests the J call may be wrong. Germline CDR1 and CDR2: MDHEN and SYDVKM. This CDR3 contains 13 residues. CDR3 protein: CASSPETYNEQYF. In DNA, the CDR3 is TGTGCCAGCAGTCCCGAAACCTACAATGAGCAGTACTTC.